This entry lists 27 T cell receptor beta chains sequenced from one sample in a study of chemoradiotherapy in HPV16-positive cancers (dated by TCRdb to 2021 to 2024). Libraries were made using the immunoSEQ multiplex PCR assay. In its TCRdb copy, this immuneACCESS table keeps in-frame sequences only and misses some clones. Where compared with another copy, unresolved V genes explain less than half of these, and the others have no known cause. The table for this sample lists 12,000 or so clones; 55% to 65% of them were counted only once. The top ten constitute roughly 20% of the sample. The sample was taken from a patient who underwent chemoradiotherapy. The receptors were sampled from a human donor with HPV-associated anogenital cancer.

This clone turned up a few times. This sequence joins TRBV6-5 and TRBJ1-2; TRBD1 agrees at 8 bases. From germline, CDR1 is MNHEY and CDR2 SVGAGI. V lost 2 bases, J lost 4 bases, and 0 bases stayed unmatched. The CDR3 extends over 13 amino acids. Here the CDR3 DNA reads TGTGCCAGCAGTTACCAGGGGGCCTATGGCTACACCTTC. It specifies CASSYQGAYGYTF.

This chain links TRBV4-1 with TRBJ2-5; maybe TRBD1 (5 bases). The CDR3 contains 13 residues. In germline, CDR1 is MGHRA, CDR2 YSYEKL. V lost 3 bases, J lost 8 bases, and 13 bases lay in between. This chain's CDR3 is CASSQLHGATQYF. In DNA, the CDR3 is TGCGCCAGCAGCCAGCTGCATGGGGCAACCCAGTACTTC.

In nucleotides, the CDR3 is TGCGCCAGCAGCTTGGCGCCGAACACCGGGGAGCTGTTTTTT. This sequence encodes CASSLAPNTGELFF. V usage is TRBV5-1 and J usage is TRBJ2-2; D is ambiguous. The CDR3 consists of 14 residues. In germline, CDR1 is SGHRS, CDR2 YFSETQ. Trimming took 0 bases from V and 0 from J, leaving 3 bases between them.

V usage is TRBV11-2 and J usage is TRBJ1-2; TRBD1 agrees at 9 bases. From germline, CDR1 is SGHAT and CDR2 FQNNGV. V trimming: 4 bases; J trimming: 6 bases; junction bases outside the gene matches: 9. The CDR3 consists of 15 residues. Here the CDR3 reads CASSSIRTGEHGYTF. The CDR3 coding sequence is TGTGCCAGCAGCTCAATACGGACAGGGGAACATGGCTACACCTTC.

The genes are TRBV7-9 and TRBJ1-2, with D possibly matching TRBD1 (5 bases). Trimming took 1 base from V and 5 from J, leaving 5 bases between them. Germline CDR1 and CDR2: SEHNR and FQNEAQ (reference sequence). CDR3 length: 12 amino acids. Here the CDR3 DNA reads TGTGCCAGCAGCTTAGGGGGGTATGGCTACACCTTC. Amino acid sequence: CASSLGGYGYTF. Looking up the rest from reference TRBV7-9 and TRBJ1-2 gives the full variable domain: DTGVSQNPRHKITKRGQNVTFRCDPISEHNRLYWYRQTLGQGPEFLTYFQNEAQLEKSRLLSDRFSAERPKGSFSTLEIQRTEQGDSAMYLCASSLGGYGYTFGSGTRLTVV.

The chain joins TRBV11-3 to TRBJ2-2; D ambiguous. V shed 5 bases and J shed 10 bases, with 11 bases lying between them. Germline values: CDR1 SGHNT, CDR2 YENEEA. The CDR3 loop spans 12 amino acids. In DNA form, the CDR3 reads TGTGCCAGCAGCAATCCCCAGGCGGAGCTGTTTTTT. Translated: CASSNPQAELFF.

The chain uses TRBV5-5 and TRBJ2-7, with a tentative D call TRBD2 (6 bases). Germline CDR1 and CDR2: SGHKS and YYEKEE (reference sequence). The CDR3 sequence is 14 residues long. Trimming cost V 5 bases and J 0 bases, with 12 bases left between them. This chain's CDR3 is CASSPIGGSYEQYF. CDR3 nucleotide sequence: TGTGCCAGCAGTCCCATCGGGGGCTCCTACGAGCAGTACTTC.

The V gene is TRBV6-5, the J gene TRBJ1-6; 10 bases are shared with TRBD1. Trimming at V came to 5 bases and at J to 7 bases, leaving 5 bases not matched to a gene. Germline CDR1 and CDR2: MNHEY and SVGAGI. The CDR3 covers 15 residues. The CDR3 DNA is TGTGCCAGCAGTCGACGGGACAGGGGAAATTCACCCCTCCACTTT. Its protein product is CASSRRDRGNSPLHF.

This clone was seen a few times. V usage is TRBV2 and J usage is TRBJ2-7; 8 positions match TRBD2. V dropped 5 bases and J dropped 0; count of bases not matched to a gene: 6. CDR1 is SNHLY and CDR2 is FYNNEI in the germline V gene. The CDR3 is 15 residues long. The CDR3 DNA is TGTGCCAGCAGTAGGGTTAGCGGGGACTCCTACGAGCAGTACTTC. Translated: CASSRVSGDSYEQYF.

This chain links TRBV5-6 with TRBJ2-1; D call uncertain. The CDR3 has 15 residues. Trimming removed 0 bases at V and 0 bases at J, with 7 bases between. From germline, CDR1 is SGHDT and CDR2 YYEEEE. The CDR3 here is CASSLVGSSYNEQFF. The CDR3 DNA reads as TGTGCCAGCAGCTTGGTGGGTAGCTCCTACAATGAGCAGTTCTTC.

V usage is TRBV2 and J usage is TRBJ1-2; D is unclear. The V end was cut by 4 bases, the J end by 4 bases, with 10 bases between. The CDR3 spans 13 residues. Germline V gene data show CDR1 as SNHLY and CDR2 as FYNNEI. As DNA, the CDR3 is TGTGCCAGCAGTGTCGGGTTCACCTATGGCTACACCTTC. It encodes CASSVGFTYGYTF.

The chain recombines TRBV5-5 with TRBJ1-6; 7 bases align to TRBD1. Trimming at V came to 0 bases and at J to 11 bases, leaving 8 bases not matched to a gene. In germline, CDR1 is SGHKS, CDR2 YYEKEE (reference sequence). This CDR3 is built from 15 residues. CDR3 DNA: TGTGCCAGCAGCTTGGATCCGCAGGGGGGCGCACCCCTCCACTTT. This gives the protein CASSLDPQGGAPLHF.

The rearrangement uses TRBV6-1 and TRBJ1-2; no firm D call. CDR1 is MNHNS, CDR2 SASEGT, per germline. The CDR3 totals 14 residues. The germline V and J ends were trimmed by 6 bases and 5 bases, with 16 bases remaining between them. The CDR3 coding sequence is TGTGCCAGCAGCGACCTTAAGGGCGGATATGGCTACACCTTC. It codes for CASSDLKGGYGYTF.

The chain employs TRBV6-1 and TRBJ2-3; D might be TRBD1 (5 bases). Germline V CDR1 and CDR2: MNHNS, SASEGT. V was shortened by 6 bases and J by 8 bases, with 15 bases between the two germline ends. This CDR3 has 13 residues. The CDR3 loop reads CASSEIGVATQYF. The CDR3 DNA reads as TGTGCCAGCAGCGAAATAGGGGTGGCTACGCAGTATTTT.

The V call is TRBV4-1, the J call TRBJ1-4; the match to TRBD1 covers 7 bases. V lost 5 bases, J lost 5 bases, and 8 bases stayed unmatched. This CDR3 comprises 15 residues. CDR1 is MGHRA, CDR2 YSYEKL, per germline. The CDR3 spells CASSSSGTENEKLFF. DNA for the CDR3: TGCGCCAGCAGCTCTTCCGGGACAGAAAATGAAAAACTGTTTTTT.

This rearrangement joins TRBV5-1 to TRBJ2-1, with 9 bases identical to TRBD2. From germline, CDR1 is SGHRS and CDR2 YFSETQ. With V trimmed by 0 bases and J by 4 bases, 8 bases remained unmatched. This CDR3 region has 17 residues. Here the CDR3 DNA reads TGCGCCAGCAGCTTGGCCGGGTGGAGCGGGGGGTACAATGAGCAGTTCTTC. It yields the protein CASSLAGWSGGYNEQFF.

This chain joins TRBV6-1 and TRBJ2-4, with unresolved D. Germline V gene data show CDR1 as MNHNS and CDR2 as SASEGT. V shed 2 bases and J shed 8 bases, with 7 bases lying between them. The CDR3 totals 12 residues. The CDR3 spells CASSEMGYIQYF. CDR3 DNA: TGTGCCAGCAGTGAAATGGGATACATTCAGTACTTC.

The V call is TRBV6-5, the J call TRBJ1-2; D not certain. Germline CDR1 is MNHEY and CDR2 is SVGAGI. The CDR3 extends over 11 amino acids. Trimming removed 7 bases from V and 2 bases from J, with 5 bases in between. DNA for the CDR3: TGTGCCAGCAAGGGCAACTATGGCTACACCTTC. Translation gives CASKGNYGYTF.

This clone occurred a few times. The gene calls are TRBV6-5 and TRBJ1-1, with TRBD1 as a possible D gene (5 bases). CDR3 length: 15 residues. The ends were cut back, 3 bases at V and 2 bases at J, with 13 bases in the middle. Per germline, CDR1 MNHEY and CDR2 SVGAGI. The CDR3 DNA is TGTGCCAGCAGTTATAACCGGGACCCTAACACTGAAGCTTTCTTT. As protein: CASSYNRDPNTEAFF.

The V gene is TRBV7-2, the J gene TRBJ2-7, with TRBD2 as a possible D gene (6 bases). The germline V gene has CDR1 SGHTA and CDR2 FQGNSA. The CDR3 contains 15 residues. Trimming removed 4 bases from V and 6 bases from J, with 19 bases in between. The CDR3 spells CASSSVGDSVGEQYF. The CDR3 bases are TGTGCCAGCAGCTCCGTAGGGGACTCCGTCGGCGAGCAGTACTTC. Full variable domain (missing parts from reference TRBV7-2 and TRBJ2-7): GAGVSQSPSNKVTEKGKDVELRCDPISGHTALYWYRQSLGQGLEFLIYFQGNSAPDKSGLPSDRFSAERTGGSVSTLTIQRTQQEDSAVYLCASSSVGDSVGEQYFGPGTRLTVT.

CDR3 coding DNA: TGCGCCAGCAGCTTCAGGAGCTCTGGAAACACCATATATTTT. Residues: CASSFRSSGNTIYF. The chain carries TRBV5-1 and TRBJ1-3; D gene unclear. Trimming took 2 bases from V and 0 from J, leaving 6 bases between them. The germline V gene has CDR1 SGHRS and CDR2 YFSETQ. The CDR3 has 14 amino acids.

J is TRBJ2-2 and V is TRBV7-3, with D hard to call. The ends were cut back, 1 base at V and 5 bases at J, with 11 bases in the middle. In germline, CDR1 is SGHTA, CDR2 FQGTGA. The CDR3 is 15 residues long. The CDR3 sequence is CASSLNLDTTGELFF. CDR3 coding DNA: TGTGCCAGCAGCTTAAATCTTGACACTACCGGGGAGCTGTTTTTT.

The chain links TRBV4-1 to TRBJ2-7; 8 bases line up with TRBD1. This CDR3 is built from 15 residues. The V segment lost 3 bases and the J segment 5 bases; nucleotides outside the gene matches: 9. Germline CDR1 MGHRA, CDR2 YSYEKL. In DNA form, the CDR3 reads TGCGCCAGCAGCCATTTAGGGGACAGGACTCACGAGCAGTACTTC. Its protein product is CASSHLGDRTHEQYF.

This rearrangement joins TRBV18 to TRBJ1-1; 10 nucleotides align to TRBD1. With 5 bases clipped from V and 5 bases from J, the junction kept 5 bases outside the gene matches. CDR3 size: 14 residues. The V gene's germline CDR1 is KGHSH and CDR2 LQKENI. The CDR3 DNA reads TGTGCCAGCTCAGAGGGACAGGGGTATACTGAAGCTTTCTTT. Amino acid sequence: CASSEGQGYTEAFF.

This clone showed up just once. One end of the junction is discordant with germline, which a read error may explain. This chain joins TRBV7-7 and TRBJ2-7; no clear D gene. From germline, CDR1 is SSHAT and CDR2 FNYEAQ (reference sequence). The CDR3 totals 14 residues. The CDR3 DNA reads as TGTGCTAGCAGCTTTTCTGCCGGGTCGGACGAGCAGTACTTC. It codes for CASSFSAGSDEQYF. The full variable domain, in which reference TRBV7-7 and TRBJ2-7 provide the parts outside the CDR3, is GAGVSQSPRYKVTKRGQDVTLRCDPISSHATLYWYQQALGQGPEFLTYFNYEAQPDKSGLPSDRFSAERPEGSISTLTIQRTEQRDSAMYRCASSFSAGSDEQYFGPGTRLTVT.

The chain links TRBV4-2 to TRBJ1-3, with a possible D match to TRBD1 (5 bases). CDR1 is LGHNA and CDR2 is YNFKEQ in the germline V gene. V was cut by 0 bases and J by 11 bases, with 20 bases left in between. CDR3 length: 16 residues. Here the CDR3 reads CASSQEVDSSLSAIYF. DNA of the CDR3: TGTGCCAGCAGCCAAGAGGTAGACAGCTCTCTAAGCGCCATATATTTT.

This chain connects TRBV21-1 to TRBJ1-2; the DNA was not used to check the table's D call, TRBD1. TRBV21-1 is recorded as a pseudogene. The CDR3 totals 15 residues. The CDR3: CASPRPGGLNYGYTF. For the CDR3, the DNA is TGTGCCAGCCCCAGGCCAGGGGGCCTTAACTATGGCTACACCTTC.